Detailed here is one TCR beta chain. This sample is drawn from a study of control samples from healthy donors and cancer patients. Profiling relied on immunoSEQ multiplex PCR, and the TCRdb table lists in-frame clones only, not all of them. The table lists tens of thousands of clones, 89% of them singletons, with 7.2% in the top ten. The CDR3 is made up of 15 amino acids. Germline V gene sequence: CDR1 MNHEY, CDR2 SMNVEV (reference sequence). V shed 5 bases and J shed 2 bases, with 15 bases lying between them. Sequenced sample: blood. The clonotype comes from a man in his fifties in good health. The V gene is TRBV27, the J gene TRBJ1-1; D not certain. CDR3 DNA: TGTGCCAGCAGTAAAGCACAAGGGATAAACACTGAAGCTTTCTTT. This gives the protein CASSKAQGINTEAFF.